The clone carrying this TCR beta chain was seen just once. Original analysis: The authors estimated nucleated cell counts from reference gene primer amplification. Produced via immunoSEQ multiplex PCR; TCRdb's table is partial and in-frame only. V, J and clone size were drawn from that table, and D and trimming were deduced from the DNA. The sample lists over 200,000 clones; under 85% were seen once. These data belong to a study of blood T cell repertoires in COVID-19. Across the study: COVID-19 samples collected from the United States, Italy and Spain covered acute and convalescent phases. Sample material is recorded as cDNA or gDNA derived from T cells, B-cell-depleted T cells, or PBMCs.

This CDR3 comprises 17 residues. V lost 6 bases and J lost 0; bases outside the gene matches: 11. Germline V gene data show CDR1 as MDHEN and CDR2 as SYDVKM. Seattle patients were enrolled while actively infected and followed longitudinally. J is TRBJ2-4 and V is TRBV28; 7 bases map to TRBD1. The source is a woman of 80 years or more with COVID-19, enrolled during active disease. The source material was peripheral blood. CDR3 sequence: CASRRGLPTLAKNIQYF. CDR3 nucleotide sequence: TGTGCCAGCAGGAGGGGGCTCCCAACTTTAGCCAAAAACATTCAGTACTTC.